What follows are 26 T cell receptor beta chains derived from one specimen sequenced in a study of chemoradiotherapy in HPV16-positive cancers. Clones were sequenced by immunoSEQ multiplex PCR, and TCRdb holds only the in-frame ones, with some missing. The repertoire includes 25,000 to 30,000 clones, 93% of them detected once, and approximately 18% sits in the top ten. The sequencing used blood, collected from a patient who underwent chemoradiotherapy. Source of these receptors: a human donor with HPV-associated anogenital cancer.

V usage is TRBV25-1 and J usage is TRBJ2-6, with 12 positions matching TRBD1. Trimming cost V 3 bases and J 2 bases; bases outside gene matches: 2. This CDR3 spans 17 amino acids. Per germline, CDR1 MGHDK and CDR2 SYGVNS. The CDR3 is CASSDGTGGTGANVLTF. As DNA, the CDR3 is TGTGCCAGCAGTGACGGGACAGGGGGCACTGGGGCCAACGTCCTGACTTTC.

The chain combines TRBV6-5 with TRBJ2-3; no reliable D call. V lost 5 bases, J lost 2 bases, and 2 bases lay in between. The CDR3 runs to 11 residues. Germline loops: CDR1 MNHEY, CDR2 SVGAGI. CDR3 DNA sequence: TGTGCCAGCAGTCACACAGATACGCAGTATTTT. Translated: CASSHTDTQYF.

This chain connects TRBV19 to TRBJ1-2; tentative D call: TRBD1 (6 bases). Between the trimmed V and J ends, which lost 3 bases and 7 bases, there was a span of 12 bases. CDR3 length: 13 amino acids. Germline lookup yields CDR1 LNHDA and CDR2 SQIVND (reference sequence). The CDR3 DNA sequence: TGTGCCAGTAGTATGGGGACAACTGGTGGCTACACCTTC. Translated: CASSMGTTGGYTF.

This chain connects TRBV5-1 to TRBJ2-1; D is ambiguous. Germline V gives CDR1 SGHRS, CDR2 YFSETQ. The CDR3 consists of 15 residues. V gave up 2 bases and J gave up 9 bases, with 18 bases separating them. The CDR3 spells CASSLVLSANSEQFF. Here the CDR3 DNA reads TGCGCCAGCAGCTTAGTGTTATCAGCTAATAGTGAGCAGTTCTTC.

The rearrangement links TRBV5-5 to TRBJ2-3; 7 nucleotides align to TRBD2. Germline values: CDR1 SGHKS, CDR2 YYEKEE (reference sequence). The CDR3 loop spans 15 amino acids. The junction had 3 bases not matched to a gene; V was cut back by 1 base and J by 1 base. The CDR3 protein is CASSLLGGGTDTQYF. Written as DNA, the CDR3 is TGTGCCAGCAGCTTGTTGGGGGGGGGCACAGATACGCAGTATTTT.

CDR3 bases: TGTGCCAGTATCGGGGCGACCTACAATGAGCAGTTCTTC. Translating it yields CASIGATYNEQFF. The V and J genes are TRBV19 and TRBJ2-1; D may correspond to TRBD1 or TRBD2 (5 bases each). Germline-derived CDR1 and CDR2 are LNHDA and SQIVND (reference sequence). CDR3 length: 13 residues. The V gene lost 7 bases and the J gene lost 2 bases, with 9 bases spanning the gap.

The J gene is TRBJ1-1, the V gene TRBV9; D gene ambiguous. This CDR3 has 13 residues. V lost 1 base and J lost 1, with 5 bases in between. The germline gives CDR1 SGDLS, CDR2 YYNGEE. CDR3 amino acids: CASSVTSNTEAFF. The CDR3 region has the DNA TGTGCCAGCAGCGTAACTTCGAACACTGAAGCTTTCTTT.

The chain uses TRBV5-1 and TRBJ2-3, with 13 bases identical to TRBD2. CDR3 length: 17 residues. J gave up 2 bases and V 3 bases, and 6 bases lay outside the gene matches. Per germline, CDR1 SGHRS and CDR2 YFSETQ. In DNA, the CDR3 is TGCGCCAGCAGCTCCACGGGACTAGCGGGACCCACAGATACGCAGTATTTT. It specifies CASSSTGLAGPTDTQYF.

This chain uses TRBV4-3 with TRBJ1-2, with TRBD1 as a possible D gene (6 bases). The CDR3 is made up of 14 amino acids. CDR1 and CDR2 from the germline V gene are LGHNA and YSLEER. V shed 0 bases and J shed 6 bases, with 11 bases lying between them. CDR3 region: CASSQDATGDGYTF. In DNA form, the CDR3 reads TGCGCCAGCAGCCAAGATGCGACAGGCGATGGCTACACCTTC.

The rearrangement uses TRBV4-2 and TRBJ2-3; 12 bases match TRBD1. This CDR3 is built from 17 residues. The germline gives CDR1 LGHNA, CDR2 YNFKEQ. Trimming removed 1 base from V and 4 bases from J; junction bases left unmatched: 6. The DNA of the CDR3 is TGTGCCAGCAGCCAAGCCTGGGACAGGGGGCTGGCAGATACGCAGTATTTT. Its translation: CASSQAWDRGLADTQYF.

V usage is TRBV2 and J usage is TRBJ2-5; TRBD1 might be the D (5 bases). There are 12 residues in the CDR3. Germline values: CDR1 SNHLY, CDR2 FYNNEI. The V gene lost 6 bases and the J gene lost 4 bases, with 9 bases spanning the gap. CDR3 in amino acids: CASSDSLETQYF. The CDR3 nucleotides are TGTGCCAGCAGCGACAGTTTAGAGACCCAGTACTTC.

The chain recombines TRBV25-1 with TRBJ1-2, with 7 bases lining up with TRBD1. Germline assignment: CDR1 MGHDK and CDR2 SYGVNS. CDR3 length: 14 amino acids. The ends lost 4 bases at V and 1 base at J; junction bases unmatched: 3. The CDR3 DNA follows: TGTGCCAGCAGTGTGACAGGGATTAACTATGGCTACACCTTC. Translation gives CASSVTGINYGYTF.

The chain links TRBV4-2 to TRBJ2-7; 9 bases are shared with TRBD2. Germline V gene data show CDR1 as LGHNA and CDR2 as YNFKEQ. CDR3 length equals 16 residues. With 0 bases clipped from V and 2 bases from J, the junction kept 5 bases outside the gene matches. CDR3 amino acids: CASSQEDGGGAYEQYF. The CDR3, as DNA: TGTGCCAGCAGCCAAGAGGACGGCGGGGGGGCCTACGAGCAGTACTTC.

The J gene is TRBJ1-6, the V gene TRBV19, with TRBD1 matching over 10 bases. The CDR3 covers 15 residues. V trimming: 9 bases; J trimming: 2 bases; junction bases outside the gene matches: 4. CDR1 and CDR2 (germline): LNHDA, SQIVND (reference sequence). As DNA, the CDR3 is TGTGCCAGCCGACAGGGGGCCACCTATAATTCACCCCTCCACTTT. Its translation: CASRQGATYNSPLHF. The full variable domain, rest sourced from reference TRBV19 and TRBJ1-6, is DGGITQSPKYLFRKEGQNVTLSCEQNLNHDAMYWYRQDPGQGLRLIYYSQIVNDFQKGDIAEGYSVSREKKESFPLTVTSAQKNPTAFYLCASRQGATYNSPLHFGNGTRLTVT.

V is TRBV6-6 and J is TRBJ2-5; tentatively, D is TRBD1 (6 bases). CDR1 MNHNY and CDR2 SVGAGI come from the germline V gene (reference sequence). The V end lost 8 bases, the J end lost 0 bases, and 7 bases lay between the germline ends. This CDR3 is built from 12 residues. CDR3 amino acids: CASEGDQETQYF. The CDR3 DNA follows: TGTGCCAGCGAGGGGGACCAAGAGACCCAGTACTTC.

The CDR3 nucleotides read TGTGCCAGCAGCTTGGGGCTAGCGGTCTGGAGGGAGACCCAGTACTTC. It yields the protein CASSLGLAVWRETQYF. This chain uses TRBV7-2 with TRBJ2-5, with 7 bases matching TRBD2. The CDR3 covers 16 residues. Germline-derived CDR1 and CDR2 are SGHTA and FQGNSA. The V and J ends lost 3 bases and 5 bases, in that order; junction bases with no gene match: 12.

The chain recombines TRBV29-1 with TRBJ1-2; 9 bases fit TRBD1. This CDR3 has 13 amino acids. The germline CDR1 and CDR2 sequences are SQVTM and ANQGSEA. J lost 8 bases, V lost 3 bases, and 7 bases had no gene match. CDR3: CSVEDRGTSGYTF. For the CDR3, the DNA is TGCAGCGTTGAGGACAGGGGAACGTCGGGCTACACCTTC.

This rearrangement joins TRBV4-2 to TRBJ2-5; 14 bases align to TRBD2. Trimming took 4 bases from V and 5 from J; bases not matched to a gene: 12. The length of the CDR3 is 18 residues. Looked up from germline, CDR1 is LGHNA and CDR2 is YNFKEQ. The CDR3 protein is CASSPEGFRTSGGETQYF. DNA of the CDR3: TGTGCCAGCAGCCCCGAGGGGTTCAGGACTAGCGGGGGGGAGACCCAGTACTTC.

The rearrangement links TRBV4-3 to TRBJ2-2, with TRBD1 matching over 8 bases. The CDR3 contains 16 residues. Germline lookup yields CDR1 LGHNA and CDR2 YSLEER. V was clipped by 4 bases and J by 1 base; unmatched bases: 5. The CDR3 region has the DNA TGCGCCAGCAGCCCCAGGGGGCACGGGAACACCGGGGAGCTGTTTTTT. Encoded protein: CASSPRGHGNTGELFF.

The gene calls are TRBV4-3 and TRBJ1-4; D not certain. CDR3 length equals 13 residues. The V gene's germline CDR1 is LGHNA and CDR2 YSLEER. V lost 1 base and J lost 8, with 8 bases in between. CDR3 in DNA: TGCGCCAGCAGCCAAGTGGGTGGGGAAAAACTGTTTTTT. Its protein product is CASSQVGGEKLFF.

This clone was observed a few times. The V call is TRBV2, the J call TRBJ1-6, with D hard to call. Trimming took 6 bases from V and 7 from J, leaving 16 bases between them. The CDR3 consists of 15 residues. Looked up from germline, CDR1 is SNHLY and CDR2 is FYNNEI. CDR3 region: CASSHNGVRNSPLHF. CDR3 DNA sequence: TGTGCCAGCAGCCATAACGGGGTCCGGAATTCACCCCTCCACTTT.

This sequence joins TRBV4-3 and TRBJ2-7; TRBD1 might be the D (5 bases). Germline values: CDR1 LGHNA, CDR2 YSLEER. This CDR3 comprises 16 residues. Trimming removed 0 bases from V and 2 bases from J, with 14 bases in between. The CDR3 nucleotides read TGCGCCAGCAGCCAAGAATTGCAGGGTTCTGCCTACGAGCAGTACTTC. Protein sequence: CASSQELQGSAYEQYF.

The rearrangement uses TRBV29-1 and TRBJ2-7; a weak D match, TRBD1 (6 bases). The V gene's germline CDR1 is SQVTM and CDR2 ANQGSEA. V was cut by 6 bases and J by 0 bases, with 12 bases left in between. The CDR3 totals 13 residues. The CDR3 sequence: CSVRQVLSYEQYF. CDR3 bases: TGCAGCGTCCGACAGGTACTCTCCTACGAGCAGTACTTC.

This clone was recorded once. This sequence joins TRBV7-9 and TRBJ1-5; D uncertain. The CDR3 covers 15 residues. V was trimmed by 1 base and J by 0 bases, leaving 7 bases between them. Germline CDR1 SEHNR, CDR2 FQNEAQ (reference sequence). CDR3 sequence reads: CASSLDRASNQPQHF. DNA of the CDR3: TGTGCCAGCAGCTTAGACAGAGCTAGCAATCAGCCCCAGCATTTT. Looking up the rest from reference TRBV7-9 and TRBJ1-5 gives the full variable domain: DTGVSQNPRHKITKRGQNVTFRCDPISEHNRLYWYRQTLGQGPEFLTYFQNEAQLEKSRLLSDRFSAERPKGSFSTLEIQRTEQGDSAMYLCASSLDRASNQPQHFGDGTRLSIL.

The gene calls are TRBV5-5 and TRBJ2-3, with a tentative D call TRBD2 (6 bases). Trimming left V 2 bases short and J 3 bases short, with 7 bases between. Germline CDR1 and CDR2: SGHKS and YYEKEE (reference sequence). CDR3 size: 13 residues. The CDR3 coding sequence is TGTGCCAGCAGCTTAGGGACTACAGATACGCAGTATTTT. Protein: CASSLGTTDTQYF.

The rearrangement uses TRBV5-4 and TRBJ2-7; 11 positions match TRBD2. CDR3 size: 15 residues. The germline gives CDR1 SGHNT, CDR2 YYREEE (reference sequence). Trimming at V came to 3 bases and at J to 2 bases, leaving 4 bases not matched to a gene. The CDR3 here is CASSSRLAGPYEQYF. Here the CDR3 DNA reads TGTGCCAGCAGCTCGAGACTAGCGGGGCCCTACGAGCAGTACTTC. Drawing the rest from reference TRBV5-4 and TRBJ2-7, the complete variable domain is ETGVTQSPTHLIKTRGQQVTLRCSSQSGHNTVSWYQQALGQGPQFIFQYYREEENGRGNFPPRFSGLQFPNYSSELNVNALELDDSALYLCASSSRLAGPYEQYFGPGTRLTVT.